This TCR beta chain comes out of a study of beta chain features in type 1 diabetes listed by TCRdb under 2018. With regard to the full study: Patients and healthy donors did not differ in mean age, gender distribution, total cell number or subset yield. In the study, recently diagnosed type 1 diabetes patients and matched healthy donors were compared on the TCRB repertoires of their sorted circulating CD4+ T cell subsets. Regulatory and stem cell-like memory subsets were obtained from only 8 patients and roughly eight healthy donors, while naive and central memory subsets were obtained from all 30 or so donors. A total of 85 million to 110 million sorted cells were examined across all samples, and RNA yield correlated strongly with the number of cells per subset. Here is what the overall study found, with its caveats: Shorter templates might have been favored by PCR, but patient and control samples were amplified and corrected together, so both groups would have been affected equally by any skew. In all four CD4+ subsets, TCRB CDR3 length was moderately but significantly shorter in type 1 diabetes patients. Naive, central memory and regulatory TCRB repertoires appeared to be more alike among patients than among healthy donors. Because the HLA sub-analyses included only small numbers of individuals, any influence of HLA type on TCRB rearrangement was left unresolved. Because cDNA was sequenced instead of genomic DNA, highly expressing activated cells could be over-represented, though the groups showed no difference in activation or CD3 levels. Patients with type 1 diabetes made fewer insertions and deleted more nucleotides at VDJ recombination sites, implying thymic rearrangement abnormalities.

On this clone: No antigen is known for it. No much larger clonotype is one base removed from it; base qualities were not supplied.

The CDR3 starts with the cysteine, ends with the phenylalanine, and has 18 residues. Only the CDR3 region is kept as DNA, spanning 54 bases read in frame from base 1. Trimming removed 5 bases from V and 2 bases from J; the gene matches leave 15 bases unexplained. Via the germline V gene, CDR1 is MDHEN and CDR2 SYDVKM. A single peripheral blood draw of approximately 120 mL on average was collected from each donor into heparinised tubes. Naive, central memory, regulatory and stem cell-like memory CD4+ T cells were sorted on a BD FACSAria II using a panel including CD45RO, CCR7, CD25, CD127, CD95 and CD27. A purity above 98% was achieved for all sorted populations. Right away, PBMCs were isolated by Lymphoprep density gradient centrifugation and were stained directly, with no culture step. So that batch effects would be minimized, each experiment stained and sorted samples in pairs, pairing one healthy donor with one patient.

The High Capacity cDNA Reverse Transcription Kit was used to reverse transcribe all of the isolated RNA, meaning that expressed TCRB transcripts were what got sequenced. Naive, central memory and regulatory T cell samples underwent deep immunoSEQ sequencing, averaging approximately 3.3 million total reads per sample. After sorted cells were lysed in RLT buffer, RNA was extracted with DNase-treated RNeasy Micro or Mini kits, with the choice depending on cell number. Each cell subset was processed on its own to prevent cross-contamination, while patient and healthy donor samples were processed together. Using the immunoSEQ multiplex PCR, TCRB sequences were amplified from cDNA into 87-bp fragments spanning the CDR3 region. Sequencing of the amplicons was done on the Illumina HiSeq platform. The published analysis was carried out like this. Synthetic template baselines were used to correct PCR bias computationally, reads within Hamming distance 2 were collapsed together, and singletons that could not be merged were discarded. Reads were aligned against IMGT to assign V, D and J genes, CDR3 length and insertions or deletions at six rearrangement sites. Within each subset, clonotype counts were normalized to the number of sorted cells before true diversity and Gini coefficients were calculated with the tcR R package. Repertoire sharing was quantified using the overlap coefficient calculated on TCRB nucleotide sequences. As a proxy for the pre-selection repertoire, out-of-frame TCRB sequences from naive cells were analyzed. Entries here come from immuneACCESS through TCRdb and include only in-frame sequences with V and J called. Some clones fail to appear in such tables; in the studies checked, an unresolved V gene covers under half of the shortfall, and the cause of the remainder is unknown. Clonal size and the V and J genes are those of that table, whereas D and trimming came from the DNA. The sample table holds around 710,000 clones, of which 9.5% to 15% were seen once. The ten biggest clones cover 0.095% to 0.15% of the sample.

The material sequenced was naive CD4+ T cells from blood. The cell subset or site tag for this specimen amounts to: true naive CD4+ T cells. The rearrangement joined TRBV28 to TRBJ2-5; TRBD1 lines up with 9 middle nucleotides. The TCR originated in a young man with type 1 diabetes. The nucleotide sequence is TGTGCCAGCAGTACAAGGACAGGGGAGTTCGTGGTTCAAGAGACCCAGTACTTC. This sequence encodes CASSTRTGEFVVQETQYF.